One and the same sample provided the 16 T cell receptor beta chains below, sequenced in a study of blood T cell repertoires in COVID-19. Only in-frame clones appear in the TCRdb table, and some are missing; sequencing was by immunoSEQ multiplex PCR. The table has about 190,000 clones, 89% seen once; the top ten hold about 6.7%. Source material: peripheral blood. These receptors were collected from a man in his forties with acute or convalescent COVID-19.

This clone has a handful of counts. The sample has other DNA sequences that encode this CDR3 too. This chain connects TRBV2 to TRBJ2-7; tentative D call: TRBD1 (6 bases). The CDR3 spans 12 residues. V gave up 6 bases and J gave up 4 bases, with 10 bases separating them. Germline CDR1 reads SNHLY; CDR2 reads FYNNEI. The CDR3 spells CASSDRRYEQYF. The DNA for the CDR3 is TGTGCCAGCAGCGACAGGAGGTACGAGCAGTACTTC. The whole variable domain, filled in from reference TRBV2 and TRBJ2-7, reads EPEVTQTPSHQVTQMGQEVILRCVPISNHLYFYWYRQILGQKVEFLVSFYNNEISEKSEIFDDQFSVERPDGSNFTLKIRSTKLEDSAMYFCASSDRRYEQYFGPGTRLTVT.

This clone showed up just once. The rearrangement links TRBV28 to TRBJ2-3, with 10 nucleotides matching TRBD1. CDR1 is MDHEN and CDR2 is SYDVKM in the germline V gene. Trimming cost V 2 bases and J 4 bases; bases outside gene matches: 6. This CDR3 is 16 amino acids long. The CDR3 region has the DNA TGTGCCAGCAGTTTAGAGGGACAGGGGTATCCAGATACGCAGTATTTT. Translation: CASSLEGQGYPDTQYF.

The rearrangement uses TRBV7-2 and TRBJ2-7; D uncertain. Germline V gene lookup returns CDR1 SGHTA and CDR2 FQGNSA. CDR3 length equals 14 residues. V was shortened by 5 bases and J by 3 bases, with 14 bases between the two germline ends. CDR3 in amino acids: CASSKKTRNYEQYF. For the CDR3, the DNA is TGTGCCAGCAGCAAAAAAACAAGAAACTACGAGCAGTACTTC.

The count of this clone is one. V and J are TRBV19 and TRBJ2-6; D unresolved. Trimming removed 3 bases at V and 12 bases at J, with 12 bases between. From germline, CDR1 is LNHDA and CDR2 SQIVND (reference sequence). This CDR3 has 13 amino acids. Here the CDR3 reads CASSIEVLSVLTF. CDR3 nucleotide sequence: TGTGCCAGTAGTATCGAGGTACTTAGCGTCCTGACTTTC. Full variable domain (rest looked up from reference TRBV19 and TRBJ2-6): DGGITQSPKYLFRKEGQNVTLSCEQNLNHDAMYWYRQDPGQGLRLIYYSQIVNDFQKGDIAEGYSVSREKKESFPLTVTSAQKNPTAFYLCASSIEVLSVLTFGAGSRLTVL.

The chain is built from TRBV28 and TRBJ2-1, with 9 bases identical to TRBD1. This CDR3 has 14 amino acids. V was clipped by 4 bases and J by 7 bases; unmatched bases: 5. The V gene's germline CDR1 is MDHEN and CDR2 SYDVKM. Here the CDR3 DNA reads TGTGCCAGCAGTTCCCGGGACAGGGTAAATGAGCAGTTCTTC. It specifies CASSSRDRVNEQFF.

The chain couples TRBV10-2 to TRBJ2-3, with D possibly TRBD1 on 6 matching bases. There are 16 residues in the CDR3. Per the germline V gene, CDR1 is WSHSY and CDR2 is SAAADI. Trimming shortened V by 2 bases and J by 4 bases, and 16 bases separated the two germline ends. DNA of the CDR3: TGCGCCAGCAGTGAGACCGGCAGGGGTGAACCAGATACGCAGTATTTT. Protein: CASSETGRGEPDTQYF.

The J gene is TRBJ2-7, the V gene TRBV6-5, with D possibly being TRBD2 (5 bases). The germline CDR1 and CDR2 sequences are MNHEY and SVGAGI. V lost 6 bases and J lost 6, with 15 bases in between. This CDR3 spans 13 amino acids. The CDR3 reads CASRSRLAGEQYF. The DNA for the CDR3 is TGTGCCAGCAGGTCAAGGCTGGCGGGCGAGCAGTACTTC.

The chain combines TRBV5-1 with TRBJ1-1; D not resolved. Germline lookup yields CDR1 SGHRS and CDR2 YFSETQ. The CDR3 is 12 amino acids. V was pared by 1 base and J by 10 bases, with 11 bases between. The CDR3 DNA reads TGCGCCAGCAGCTTGACTACCGATAGAGCTTTCTTT. Translation gives CASSLTTDRAFF.

The V gene is TRBV5-1, the J gene TRBJ2-7; TRBD2 matches 9 bases. This CDR3 has 16 residues. V lost 0 bases to trimming and J lost 2 bases; unmatched junction nucleotides: 6. CDR1 and CDR2 from the germline V gene are SGHRS and YFSETQ. The CDR3 DNA follows: TGCGCCAGCAGCTTGGCCGGGAGCGGGGGGCCCTACGAGCAGTACTTC. It yields the protein CASSLAGSGGPYEQYF.

The gene calls are TRBV12-5 and TRBJ2-7, with D unresolved. CDR1 is LGHNT and CDR2 is FRNRAP in the germline V gene. The CDR3 has 13 residues. Trimming took off 2 bases at V and 7 bases at J, with 12 bases between the two ends. This CDR3 reads CASGLPTFSEQYF. Here the CDR3 DNA reads TGTGCTAGTGGTTTGCCAACATTCAGTGAGCAGTACTTC.

V is TRBV5-1 and J is TRBJ1-2; D possibly corresponds to TRBD1 (5 bases). The CDR3 consists of 15 residues. V lost 2 bases to trimming and J lost 3 bases, with 14 bases between them. The germline V gene encodes CDR1 SGHRS and CDR2 YFSETQ. Written as DNA, the CDR3 is TGCGCCAGCAGCTTCCAGGGTTTTTTGGACTATGGCTACACCTTC. Its protein product is CASSFQGFLDYGYTF.

The chain recombines TRBV29-1 with TRBJ2-2; a weak D match, TRBD1 (6 bases). The CDR3 is made up of 13 amino acids. V lost 2 bases, J lost 8 bases, and 12 bases lay in between. Germline CDR1 is SQVTM and CDR2 is ANQGSEA. The CDR3 loop is CSVEPLRGGELFF. The CDR3 region has the DNA TGCAGCGTTGAACCCCTAAGGGGGGGGGAGCTGTTTTTT.

This rearrangement joins TRBV18 to TRBJ2-2; no clear D gene. The germline gives CDR1 KGHSH, CDR2 LQKENI. V gave up 9 bases and J gave up 4 bases, with 12 bases separating them. This CDR3 contains 13 residues. CDR3 in amino acids: CASCTERTGELFF. CDR3 nucleotide sequence: TGTGCCAGTTGCACTGAGCGCACCGGGGAGCTGTTTTTT.

The V gene is TRBV7-2, the J gene TRBJ1-2; the D gene is possibly TRBD1 (5 bases). CDR3 length: 15 residues. V was cut by 4 bases and J by 5 bases, with 17 bases left in between. Germline V lookup: CDR1 SGHTA, CDR2 FQGNSA. The CDR3, as DNA: TGTGCCAGCAGCTCCGACAGAGCTTACCCTTATGGCTACACCTTC. Translated: CASSSDRAYPYGYTF.

The V gene is TRBV3-1 (or the pseudogene TRBV3-2), the J gene TRBJ2-1; TRBD1 matches 8 bases. This CDR3 contains 16 residues. V lost 4 bases, J lost 3 bases, and 8 bases stayed unmatched. Germline V gene lookup returns CDR1 LGHDT and CDR2 YNNKEL (reference sequence). The chain's CDR3 is CASSRRTGTNYNEQFF. The CDR3 DNA reads as TGTGCCAGCAGCCGCCGGACAGGGACAAACTACAATGAGCAGTTCTTC.

The CDR3 DNA reads TGTGCCAGTAGTGCGCAGACCGGAGACACTGAAGCTTTCTTT. Its protein product is CASSAQTGDTEAFF. The rearrangement joins TRBV19 to TRBJ1-1; D remains unclear. The CDR3 length is 14 residues. The V gene lost 5 bases and the J gene lost 3 bases, with 13 bases spanning the gap. Germline CDR1 and CDR2: LNHDA and SQIVND (reference sequence).